This T cell receptor (beta chain) derives from a study of long-term antiretroviral therapy in people with HIV (dated by TCRdb to between 2020 and 2023). Study-wide context: The earliest samples were collected approximately a decade before the 2015 WHO recommendation for immediate ART, a period when ART was typically delayed until CD4 counts fell. Whether ART initiation and durable HIV suppression were associated with changes in peripheral blood TRB repertoire composition and diversity was tested in a retrospective serial study. A total of 150 to 200 cryopreserved PBMC samples came from a few dozen adults with confirmed HIV infection and were collected serially over a mean of around 6 years (range 1-12). Of the roughly 31 participants with HIV, approximately ten were female. No cross-contamination during QIAcube processing was shown when test extractions of a monoclonal T-cell line were performed alongside about 30 polyclonal samples. Results and caveats for the whole study, not just this receptor: Inferences about post-ART repertoire changes are limited because no data were available on ART adherence, viral resistance or therapy changes. Limited PBMC availability meant only the TCR beta chain was sequenced, without alpha chain pairing. At every time point, the repertoire was dominated by expanded TRB clones first identified before ART initiation, although this dominance fluctuated and, in many PLHIV, declined after ART. Because cell numbers in pre-ART samples were limited, unsorted PBMC were profiled instead of sorted CD4+ and CD8+ T cells. ART initiation was associated with a significant increase in TRB diversity, but diversity stayed significantly below transplant donor controls even after long-term ART. The samples span the years 2004 to 2017, and the ART regimens used may be less effective than current regimens. Compared with controls, HIV repertoires had narrower CDR3 length ranges, and the network structure pointed to an antigen-experienced repertoire that shifted only slightly toward naive after ART.

The immunoSEQ hsTCRB v3.0 assay was used at survey level resolution to sequence the TRB variable region. The targeted TRB sequencing depth was about 40,000-50,000 T-cell genomes per sample. An Illumina MiSeq with a v3 150-cycle kit was used to sequence the pooled TRB libraries. The study's own analysis went as follows. Repertoire analysis ran in R within a reproducible Nextflow workflow covering QC, data transformation and analysis. Custom analyses were implemented in LymphoSeq2, an R package for AIRR-Seq data exploration. After excluding a handful of samples that yielded fewer than 5000 total TRB sequences, fewer than 200 HIV repertoires remained for analysis. Among the roughly 200 retained HIV repertoires, 55 to 60 were collected before ART initiation and roughly 130 after ART initiation. Repertoires were downsampled to 5000 TRB nucleotide sequences, and summary statistics were averaged over 100 downsampling iterations. Only TRB sequences with CDR3 regions of at least seven amino acids were retained for analysis. Diversity was measured with a Shannon entropy-derived clonality score and the Gini coefficient. In the repertoire networks, any two of the top 5000 CDR3 amino acid sequences were linked whenever the two sequences differed by an edit distance of one. Antigen specificity groups and MHC restriction were predicted for TRB CDR3 amino acid sequences with GLIPH2. To flag known CMV, EBV, HIV or tissue antigen associations, CDR3 amino acid sequences were matched against VDJdb and McPAS-TCR. Pre-ART, post-ART and control groups were compared with Wilcoxon signed-rank tests and Holm-Bonferroni correction. TCRdb holds this immuneACCESS table with in-frame rearrangements only. Some clones are missing; in checked studies, unresolved V genes explain under half, and the rest has no known cause. The V and J calls and the clone size are those of that table, but D and trimming were determined from the DNA. The sample data list more than 35,000 clones, and about 96% of these were observed just once. Jointly, the top ten make up about 2.6% of the sample.

Details on this clone: No cognate antigen has been identified for it. Base qualities were left out, and no much larger clone turns up one base away.

Participants were included only if at least one PBMC sample before ART initiation and at least two post-ART samples were available. All participants with HIV were treated in the United States of America. Cryopreserved samples of about 1-11 million PBMC were thawed and washed before DNA extraction. At the time of the earliest PBMC sample for each participant with HIV, ages ranged from roughly 23 to 60 years. PBMC samples were contributed by each participant from 1-4 timepoints before ART initiation and 2-8 timepoints after ART initiation, with a median of 7 samples. Serial HIV viral load, CD4+ T-cell count, ART history and demographic data were obtained for every participant. Genomic DNA was extracted from unsorted PBMC with a Qiagen kit on a QIAcube, processed in batches of 12 samples. Including cysteine and phenylalanine, the CDR3 has 18 amino acids. The DNA shown is the 54-base CDR3, in frame from base 1. Trimmed from V: 7 bases; trimmed from J: 5 bases; junction bases lacking a gene match: 21. CDR1 and CDR2 were assigned from the germline V gene as SGHRS and YFSETQ.

Recombination joined TRBV5-1 with TRBJ2-1; 7 bases in the junction line up with TRBD1. The sample consisted of unsorted PBMCs, taken 3.7 years after starting antiretroviral therapy. This TCR came from a woman aged 50 to 60 with HIV. In nucleotide form, the sequence is TGCGCCAGCTATACTTTAGGGACGACAGGGATGGCCGACAATGAGCAGTTCTTC. It is translated as CASYTLGTTGMADNEQFF.